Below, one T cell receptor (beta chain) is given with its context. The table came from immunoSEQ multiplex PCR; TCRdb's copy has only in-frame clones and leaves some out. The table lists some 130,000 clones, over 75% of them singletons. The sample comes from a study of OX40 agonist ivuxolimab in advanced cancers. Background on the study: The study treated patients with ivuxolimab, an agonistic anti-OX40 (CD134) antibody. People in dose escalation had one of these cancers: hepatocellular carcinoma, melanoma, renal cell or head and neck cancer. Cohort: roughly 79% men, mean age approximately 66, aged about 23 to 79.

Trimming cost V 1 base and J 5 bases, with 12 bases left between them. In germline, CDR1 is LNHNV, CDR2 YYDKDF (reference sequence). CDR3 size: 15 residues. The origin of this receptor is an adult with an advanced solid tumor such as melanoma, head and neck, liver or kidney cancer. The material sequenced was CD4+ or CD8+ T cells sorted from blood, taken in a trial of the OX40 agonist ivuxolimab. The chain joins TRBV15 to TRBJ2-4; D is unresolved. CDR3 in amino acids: CATSRGMSTENIQYF. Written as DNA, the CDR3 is TGTGCCACCAGCAGAGGAATGTCAACGGAAAACATTCAGTACTTC.